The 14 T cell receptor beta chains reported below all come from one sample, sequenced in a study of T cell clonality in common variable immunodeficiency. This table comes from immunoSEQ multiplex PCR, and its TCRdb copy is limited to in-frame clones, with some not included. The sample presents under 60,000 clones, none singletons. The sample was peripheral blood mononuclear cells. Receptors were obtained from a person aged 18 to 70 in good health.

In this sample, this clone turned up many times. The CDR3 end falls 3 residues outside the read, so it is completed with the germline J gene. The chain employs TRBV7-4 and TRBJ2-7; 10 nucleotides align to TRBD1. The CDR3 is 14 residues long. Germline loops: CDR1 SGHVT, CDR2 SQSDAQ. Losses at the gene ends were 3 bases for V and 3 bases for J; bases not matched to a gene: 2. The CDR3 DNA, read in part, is TGTGCCAGCAGCTTGACAGGGGGCTTCTACGAG. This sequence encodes CASSLTGGFYE. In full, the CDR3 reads CASSLTGGFYEQYF.

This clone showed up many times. The sequenced CDR3 bases are TGTGCCAGCAGCCAATTGACTAGCGAGACC. It specifies CASSQLTSET. The whole CDR3 is CASSQLTSETQYF. The chain links TRBV16 to TRBJ2-5; 7 bases agree with TRBD2. The missing CDR3 end, 3 residues past where the read stops, is filled in from the germline J gene. The germline V gene encodes CDR1 KGHSY and CDR2 FQNENV. The CDR3 has 13 amino acids. The V gene end was trimmed by 1 base and the J gene end by 5 bases; junction bases not matched to a gene: 1.

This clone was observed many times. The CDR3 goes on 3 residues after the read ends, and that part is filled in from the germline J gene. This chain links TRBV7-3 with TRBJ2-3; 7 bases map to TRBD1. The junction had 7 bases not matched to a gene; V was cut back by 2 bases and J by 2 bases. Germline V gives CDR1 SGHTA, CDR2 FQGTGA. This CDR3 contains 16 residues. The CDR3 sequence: CASSLRGDSYTDTQYF. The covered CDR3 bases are TGTGCCAGCAGCTTACGAGGGGACAGCTACACAGATACG.

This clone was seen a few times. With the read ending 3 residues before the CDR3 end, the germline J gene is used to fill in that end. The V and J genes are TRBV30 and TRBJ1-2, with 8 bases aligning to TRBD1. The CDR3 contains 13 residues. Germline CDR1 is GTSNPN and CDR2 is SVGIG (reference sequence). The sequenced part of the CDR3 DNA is TGTGCCTCAGGGGGCGATCTCTACAATGAC. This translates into CASGGDLYND. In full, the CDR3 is CASGGDLYNDYTF.

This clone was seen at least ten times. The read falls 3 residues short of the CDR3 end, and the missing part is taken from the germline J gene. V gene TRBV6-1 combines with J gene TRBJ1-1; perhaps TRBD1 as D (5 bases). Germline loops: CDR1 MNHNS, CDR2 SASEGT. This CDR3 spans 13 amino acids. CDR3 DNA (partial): TGTGCCAGCAGTGAAGGTGCGAACAGGATG. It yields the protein CASSEGANRM. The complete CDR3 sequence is CASSEGANRMAFF.

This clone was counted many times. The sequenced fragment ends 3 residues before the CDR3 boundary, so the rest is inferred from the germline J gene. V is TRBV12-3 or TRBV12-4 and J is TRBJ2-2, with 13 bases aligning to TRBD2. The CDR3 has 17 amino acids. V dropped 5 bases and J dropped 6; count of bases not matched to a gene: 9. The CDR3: CASSLGLAGRGAGELFF. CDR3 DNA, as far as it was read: TGTGCCAGCAGTCTGGGACTAGCGGGAAGGGGGGCCGGGGAG.

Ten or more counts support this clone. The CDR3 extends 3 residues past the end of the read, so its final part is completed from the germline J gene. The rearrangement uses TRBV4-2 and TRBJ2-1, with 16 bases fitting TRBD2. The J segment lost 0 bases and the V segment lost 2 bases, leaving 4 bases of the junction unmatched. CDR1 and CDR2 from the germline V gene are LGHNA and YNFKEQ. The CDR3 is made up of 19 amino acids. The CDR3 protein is CASSQSGLAGGSSYNEQFF. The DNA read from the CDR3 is TGTGCCAGCAGCCAATCGGGACTAGCGGGAGGGAGCTCCTACAATGAG.

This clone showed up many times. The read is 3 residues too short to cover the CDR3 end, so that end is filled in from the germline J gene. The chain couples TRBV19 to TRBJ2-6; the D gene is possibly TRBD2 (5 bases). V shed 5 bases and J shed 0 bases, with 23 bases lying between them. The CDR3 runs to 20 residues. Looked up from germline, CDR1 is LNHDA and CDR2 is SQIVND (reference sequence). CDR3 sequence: CASSRLSVGEANSGANVLTF. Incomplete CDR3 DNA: TGTGCCAGTAGTCGACTAAGTGTGGGAGAGGCGAACTCTGGGGCCAACGTC.

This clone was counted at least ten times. Here the CDR3 reads CASSPSTFSGTTTRTDTQYF. The DNA read from the CDR3 is TGTGCCAGTTCCCCATCTACCTTTAGCGGCACTACAACACGCACAGATACG. J is TRBJ2-3 and V is TRBV19; D is perhaps TRBD2 (6 bases). The DNA ends 3 residues before the CDR3 does, and the rest of the CDR3 is filled in from the germline J gene. V was pared by 8 bases and J by 1 base, with 31 bases between. Per germline, CDR1 LNHDA and CDR2 SQIVND (reference sequence). The CDR3 loop spans 20 amino acids.

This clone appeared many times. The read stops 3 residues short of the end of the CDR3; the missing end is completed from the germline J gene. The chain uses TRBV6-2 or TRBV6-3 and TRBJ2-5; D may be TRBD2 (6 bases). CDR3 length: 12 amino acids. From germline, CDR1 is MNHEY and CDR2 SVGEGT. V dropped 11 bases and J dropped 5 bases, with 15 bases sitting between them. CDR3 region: CAGKRSGETQYF. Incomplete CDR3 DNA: TGTGCCGGGAAACGGAGCGGGGAGACC.

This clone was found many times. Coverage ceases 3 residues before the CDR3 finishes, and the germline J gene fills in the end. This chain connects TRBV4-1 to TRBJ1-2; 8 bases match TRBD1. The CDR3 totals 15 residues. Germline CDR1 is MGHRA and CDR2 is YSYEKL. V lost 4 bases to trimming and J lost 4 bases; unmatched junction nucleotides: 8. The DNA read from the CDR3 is TGCGCCAGCAGCCGGATACAGGGGGATGGCTATGGC. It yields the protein CASSRIQGDGYG. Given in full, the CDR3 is CASSRIQGDGYGYTF.

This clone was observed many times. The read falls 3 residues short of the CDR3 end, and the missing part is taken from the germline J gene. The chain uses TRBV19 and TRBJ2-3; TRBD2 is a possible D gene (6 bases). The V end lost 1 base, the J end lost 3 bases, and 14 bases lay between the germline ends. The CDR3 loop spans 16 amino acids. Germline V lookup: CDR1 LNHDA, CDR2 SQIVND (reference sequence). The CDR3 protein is CASSIVSGSWTDTQYF. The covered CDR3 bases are TGTGCCAGTAGTATAGTGAGCGGGTCGTGGACAGATACG.

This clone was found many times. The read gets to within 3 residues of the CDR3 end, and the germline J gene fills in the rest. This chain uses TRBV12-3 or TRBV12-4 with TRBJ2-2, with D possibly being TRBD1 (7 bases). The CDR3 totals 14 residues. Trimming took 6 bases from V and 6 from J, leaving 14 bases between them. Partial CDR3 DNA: TGTGCCAGCAGGAACAGGGGAGGTCCCGGGGAG. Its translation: CASRNRGGPGE. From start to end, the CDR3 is CASRNRGGPGELFF.

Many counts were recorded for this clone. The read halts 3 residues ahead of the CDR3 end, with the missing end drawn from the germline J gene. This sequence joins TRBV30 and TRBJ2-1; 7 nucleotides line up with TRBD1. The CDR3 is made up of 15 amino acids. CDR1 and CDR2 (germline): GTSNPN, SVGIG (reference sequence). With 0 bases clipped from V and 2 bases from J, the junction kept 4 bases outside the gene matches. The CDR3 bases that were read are TGTGCCTGGAGTGTACAGGGGAATACCTACAATGAG. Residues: CAWSVQGNTYNE. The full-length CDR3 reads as CAWSVQGNTYNEQFF.